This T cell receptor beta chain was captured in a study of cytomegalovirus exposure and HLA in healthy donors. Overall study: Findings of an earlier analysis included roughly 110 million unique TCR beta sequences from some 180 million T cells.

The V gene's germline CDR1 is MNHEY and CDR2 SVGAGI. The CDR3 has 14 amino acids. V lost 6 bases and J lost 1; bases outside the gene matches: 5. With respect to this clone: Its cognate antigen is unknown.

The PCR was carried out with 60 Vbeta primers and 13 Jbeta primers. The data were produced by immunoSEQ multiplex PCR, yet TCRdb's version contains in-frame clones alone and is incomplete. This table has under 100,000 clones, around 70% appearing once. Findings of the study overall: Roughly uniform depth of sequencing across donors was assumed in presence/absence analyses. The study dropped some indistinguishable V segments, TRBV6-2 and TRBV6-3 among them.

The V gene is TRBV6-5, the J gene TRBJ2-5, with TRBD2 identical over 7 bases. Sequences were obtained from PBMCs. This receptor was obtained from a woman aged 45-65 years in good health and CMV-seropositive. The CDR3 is CASSLGTIQETQYF. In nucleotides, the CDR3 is TGTGCCAGCAGCTTAGGGACTATCCAAGAGACCCAGTACTTC.